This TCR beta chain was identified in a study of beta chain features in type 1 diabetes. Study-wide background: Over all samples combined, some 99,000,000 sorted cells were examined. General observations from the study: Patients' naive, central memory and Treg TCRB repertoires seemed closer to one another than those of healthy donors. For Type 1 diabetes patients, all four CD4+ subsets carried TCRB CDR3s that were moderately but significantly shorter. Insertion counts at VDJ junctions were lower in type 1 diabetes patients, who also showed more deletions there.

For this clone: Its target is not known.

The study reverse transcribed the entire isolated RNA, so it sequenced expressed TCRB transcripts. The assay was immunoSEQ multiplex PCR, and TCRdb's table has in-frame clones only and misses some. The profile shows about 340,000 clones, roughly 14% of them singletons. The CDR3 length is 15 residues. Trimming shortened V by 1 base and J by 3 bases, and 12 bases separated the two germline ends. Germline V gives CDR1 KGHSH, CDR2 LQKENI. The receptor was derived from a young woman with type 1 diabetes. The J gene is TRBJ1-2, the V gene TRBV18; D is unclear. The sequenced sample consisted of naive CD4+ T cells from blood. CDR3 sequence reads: CASSPQEGWDYGYTF. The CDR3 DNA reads TGTGCCAGCTCACCACAGGAGGGTTGGGACTATGGCTACACCTTC.